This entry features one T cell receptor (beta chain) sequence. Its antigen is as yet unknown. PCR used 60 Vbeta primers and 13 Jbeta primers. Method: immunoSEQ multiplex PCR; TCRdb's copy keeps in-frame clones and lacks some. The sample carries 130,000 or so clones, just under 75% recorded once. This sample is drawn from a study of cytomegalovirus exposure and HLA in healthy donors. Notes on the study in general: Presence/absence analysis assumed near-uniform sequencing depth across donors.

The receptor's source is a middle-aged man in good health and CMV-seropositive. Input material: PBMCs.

The CDR3 sequence: CASSAFSGYEQYF. As DNA, the CDR3 is TGCGCCAGCAGTGCTTTTAGTGGCTACGAGCAGTACTTC. The rearrangement links TRBV10-2 to TRBJ2-7; D uncertain. V was cut by 4 bases and J by 3 bases, with 10 bases left in between. The CDR3 has 13 amino acids. The germline V gene has CDR1 WSHSY and CDR2 SAAADI.